Listed below are T cell receptor beta chains from one sample, sequenced in a study of T cells after yellow fever vaccination. TCRdb re-called the 5' RACE reads through MiXCR, storing one row per CDR3 protein. The sample yields some 320,000 distinct CDR3 sequences, around 11% seen once. The input for sequencing was CD4+ T cells sorted from PBMCs, taken 45 days after the yellow fever booster vaccination. These receptors all stem from a young man who received the YFV17D yellow fever vaccine. Each CDR3 is given without its conserved first and last residue.

TRBJ1-5,TRBV7-2,ASSLFSVAGQPQH
TRBJ1-1,TRBV29-1,SVPSGQGNTEAF
TRBJ1-6,TRBV12-3/TRBV12-4,ASSLGGGNPYNSPLH
TRBJ2-7,TRBV6-5,ASSYSTAGWSYEQY
TRBJ1-2,TRBV14,ASSPHGQGGGYT
TRBJ2-7,TRBV27,ASRGGLAAGYEQY
TRBJ2-2,TRBV5-1,ASSSTGATGELF
TRBJ2-3,TRBV9,ASSVNRGSTDTQY
TRBJ2-5,TRBV4-2,ASSQTSGEYETQY
TRBJ2-7,TRBV18,ASSPGQDYEQY
TRBJ1-2,TRBV3-1,ASSRHRGDYGYT
TRBJ2-1,TRBV6-5,ASSHPRRGGDNEQF
TRBJ2-2,TRBV27,ASSFGQAANTGELF
TRBJ2-5,TRBV6-5,ASTPPGRRETQY
TRBJ2-3,TRBV9,ASSDADTQY
TRBJ2-1,TRBV20-1,SARASMGRNEQF
TRBJ2-3,TRBV13,ASSPGRFGTDTQY
TRBJ1-5,TRBV6-2/TRBV6-3,ATGRGQGGPQH
TRBJ2-5,TRBV10-3,ATRGGPEGETQY
TRBJ2-2,TRBV7-3,ASSRGTTNTGELF
TRBJ2-3,TRBV12-3/TRBV12-4,ASRRSGTSTDTQY
TRBJ2-1,TRBV20-1,SAFHSGGAVYNEQF
TRBJ2-1,TRBV11-1,ASRLQGALNEQF
TRBJ2-5,TRBV5-7,ASSSHILGGDSLQETQY
TRBJ2-1,TRBV12-3/TRBV12-4,AIIPGQGASEQF
TRBJ1-4,TRBV25-1,ASGTGGEKLF
TRBJ2-1,TRBV7-3,ASSSQFGDQF
TRBJ2-6,TRBV7-2,ASSRGTAGANVLT
TRBJ1-2,TRBV4-3,ASSHDTGGVGPTVSTRYGYT
TRBJ2-3,TRBV20-1,SVSGLAGAGRTDTQY
TRBJ1-2,TRBV11-2,ASRGFRNYGYT
TRBJ2-7,TRBV15,ATSRDITGFGYEQY
TRBJ1-3,TRBV4-2,ASSQDRGGNTIY
TRBJ1-5,TRBV4-1,ASSQIRNRGLPNQH
TRBJ2-1,TRBV7-3,ASRGLGGNEQF
TRBJ2-3,TRBV7-3,ASSPRPPLMRTDTQY
TRBJ2-7,TRBV7-3,ASSLLSQGEQY
TRBJ2-7,TRBV18,ASSPPKTGGRREQY
TRBJ2-5,TRBV10-2,ASTGVDGGTQY
TRBJ1-2,TRBV27,ASSLTWATLHYGYT
TRBJ2-5,TRBV28,ASREPGTPTQETQY
TRBJ2-2,TRBV7-7,ASSLRGGYTGELF
TRBJ2-7,TRBV25-1,ASSVASRDLYEQY
TRBJ1-1,TRBV2,GTLGPTGWTEAF
TRBJ2-2,TRBV7-2,ASSLAPGQGSGELF
TRBJ2-7,TRBV28,ATAGGTQKQY
TRBJ1-1,TRBV7-9,ASSLVSDTEAF
TRBJ2-3,TRBV28,ASSGFSGGPDTQY
TRBJ1-3,TRBV15,ATSREAGNTIY
TRBJ2-7,TRBV6-2/TRBV6-3,ASSYRDHEQY
TRBJ1-3,TRBV6-1,ASSAKTGFPAGNTIY